This T cell receptor beta chain appears in the sequencing data of a study of blood T cell repertoires in COVID-19. Study overall: Sources were T cells, B-cell-depleted T cells, or PBMCs; the material itself was cDNA or gDNA.

The V gene end was trimmed by 6 bases and the J gene end by 2 bases; junction bases not matched to a gene: 7. The CDR3 spans 16 residues. Germline V CDR1 and CDR2: SGHNT, YYREEE (reference sequence). In the original workflow: Amplification from reference gene primers served as the basis for estimated nucleated cell counts. Measured with immunoSEQ multiplex PCR; TCRdb has only the in-frame clones, and not every one. The V and J calls and clone size are taken from that table; D and trimming were inferred from the DNA. The table lists approximately 9,500 clones, approximately 90% of them singletons, with over 5.5% in the top ten.

Material for sequencing was peripheral blood. The rearrangement joins TRBV5-4 to TRBJ2-1, with 11 bases lining up with TRBD2. This clonotype originated in a human donor in a cohort sampled during active COVID-19. The CDR3 region is CASILDSGGAYNEQFF. CDR3 sequence (DNA): TGTGCCAGCATCCTCGATAGCGGGGGGGCCTACAATGAGCAGTTCTTC.